What follows is one TCR beta chain and its context. This sample stems from a study of blood T cell repertoires in COVID-19. Clones were sequenced by immunoSEQ multiplex PCR, and TCRdb holds only the in-frame ones, with some missing. The sample records over 300,000 clones, almost 90% being singletons. Germline V gene sequence: CDR1 KGHSH, CDR2 LQKENI. Trimming took off 6 bases at V and 4 bases at J, with 24 bases between the two ends. The CDR3 is 17 amino acids. This TCR was recovered from a man aged 18 to 29 with active or convalescent COVID-19. Sample: peripheral blood. The J gene is TRBJ1-2, the V gene TRBV18, with D tentatively TRBD1 (5 bases). The CDR3 DNA reads TGTGCCAGCTCTCTCACTACGCCCTCGGACACCCCCTATGGCTACACCTTC. Translated: CASSLTTPSDTPYGYTF.